The clone carrying this T cell receptor (beta chain) was found a few times. The record originates from a study of blood T cells in healthy people across ages. Alongside a J-beta primer mix, a sample-barcoded 5' primer served in a second PCR lasting roughly 7 to 11 cycles. TCRdb reprocessed the 5' RACE reads with MiXCR, giving one entry per CDR3 protein. The sample includes roughly 680,000 distinct CDR3 sequences, approximately 21% of them seen just once. Germline V gene lookup returns CDR1 LNHDA and CDR2 SQIVND (reference sequence). CDR3 length: 14 residues. Material for sequencing was blood. This chain connects TRBV19 to TRBJ2-5; TRBD2 is a possible D gene (5 bases). The end of the DNA fits TRBJ2-7 better, so the J call may be wrong. The clonotype was recovered from a man between 70 and 80 years old in good health. The CDR3 region is CASSVSGGVYEQYF. CDR3 DNA sequence: TGTGCCAGTAGTGTCAGCGGTGGGGTGTACGAGCAGTACTTC.